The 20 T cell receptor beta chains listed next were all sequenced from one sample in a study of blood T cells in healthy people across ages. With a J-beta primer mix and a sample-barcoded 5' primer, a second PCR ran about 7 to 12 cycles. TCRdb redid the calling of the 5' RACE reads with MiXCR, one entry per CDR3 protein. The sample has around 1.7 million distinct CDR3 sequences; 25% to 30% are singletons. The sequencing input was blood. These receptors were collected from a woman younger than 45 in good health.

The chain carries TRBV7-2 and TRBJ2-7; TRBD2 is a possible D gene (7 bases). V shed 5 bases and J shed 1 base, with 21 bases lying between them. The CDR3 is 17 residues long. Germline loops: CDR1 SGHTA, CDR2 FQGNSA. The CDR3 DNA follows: TGTGCCAGCAGCCGACCCGGCATGAGGGGGGGATCCTACGAGCAGTACTTC. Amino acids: CASSRPGMRGGSYEQYF. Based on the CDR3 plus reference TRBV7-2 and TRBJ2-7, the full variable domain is GAGVSQSPSNKVTEKGKDVELRCDPISGHTALYWYRQSLGQGLEFLIYFQGNSAPDKSGLPSDRFSAERTGGSVSTLTIQRTQQEDSAVYLCASSRPGMRGGSYEQYFGPGTRLTVT.

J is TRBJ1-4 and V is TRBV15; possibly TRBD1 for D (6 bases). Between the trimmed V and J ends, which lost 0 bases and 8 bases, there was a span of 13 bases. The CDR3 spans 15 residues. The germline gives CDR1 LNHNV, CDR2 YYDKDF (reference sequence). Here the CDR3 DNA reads TGTGCCACCAGCAGAGATCTTCCAGGGGAGGAAAAACTGTTTTTT. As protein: CATSRDLPGEEKLFF.

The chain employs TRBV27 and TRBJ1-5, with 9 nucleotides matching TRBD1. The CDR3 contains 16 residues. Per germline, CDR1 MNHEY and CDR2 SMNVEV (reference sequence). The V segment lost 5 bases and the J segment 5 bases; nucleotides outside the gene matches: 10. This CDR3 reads CASSGGGQGSHQPQHF. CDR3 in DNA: TGTGCCAGCAGTGGCGGGGGACAGGGCTCGCATCAGCCCCAGCATTTT.

CDR3 DNA sequence: TGTGCCAGCAGTCACCCGGGTCTCCAAGAGACCCAGTACTTC. Its protein is CASSHPGLQETQYF. The V and J genes are TRBV3-1 and TRBJ2-5; D call uncertain. CDR1 is LGHDT, CDR2 YNNKEL, per germline (reference sequence). V lost 6 bases and J 1 base, leaving 12 bases between the germline ends. The CDR3 is made up of 14 amino acids.

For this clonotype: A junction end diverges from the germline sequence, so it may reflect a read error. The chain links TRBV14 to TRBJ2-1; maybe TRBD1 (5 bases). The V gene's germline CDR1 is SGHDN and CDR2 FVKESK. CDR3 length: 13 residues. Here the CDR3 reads CASRQDPYNGQFF. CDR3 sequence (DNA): TGTGCCAGCAGACAGGACCCGTACAATGGGCAGTTCTTC.

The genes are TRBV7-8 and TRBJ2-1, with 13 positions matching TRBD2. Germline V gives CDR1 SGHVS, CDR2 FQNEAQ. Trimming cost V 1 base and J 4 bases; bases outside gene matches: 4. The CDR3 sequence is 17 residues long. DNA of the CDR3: TGTGCCAGCAGCTTAGGAGCGGGACTAGCGGGATACAATGAGCAGTTCTTC. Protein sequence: CASSLGAGLAGYNEQFF.

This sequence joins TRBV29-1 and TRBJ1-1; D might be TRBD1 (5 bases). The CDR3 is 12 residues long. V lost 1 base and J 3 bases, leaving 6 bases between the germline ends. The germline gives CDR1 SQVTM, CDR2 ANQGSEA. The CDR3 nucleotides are TGCAGCGTTGAAGCCAGGGACACTGAAGCTTTCTTT. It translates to CSVEARDTEAFF.

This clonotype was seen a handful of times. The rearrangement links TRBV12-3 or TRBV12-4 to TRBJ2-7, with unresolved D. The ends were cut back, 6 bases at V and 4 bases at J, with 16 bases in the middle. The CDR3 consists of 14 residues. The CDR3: CASRDADRSYEQYF. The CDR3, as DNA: TGTGCCAGCAGAGATGCCGACCGTTCTTACGAGCAGTACTTC.

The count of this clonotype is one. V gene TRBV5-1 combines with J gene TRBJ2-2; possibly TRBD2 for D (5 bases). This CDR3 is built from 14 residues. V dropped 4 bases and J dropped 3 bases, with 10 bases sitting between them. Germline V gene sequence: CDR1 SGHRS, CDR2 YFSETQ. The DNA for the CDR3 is TGCGCCAGCAGCGGACTTGTGGACACCGGGGAGCTGTTTTTT. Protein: CASSGLVDTGELFF.

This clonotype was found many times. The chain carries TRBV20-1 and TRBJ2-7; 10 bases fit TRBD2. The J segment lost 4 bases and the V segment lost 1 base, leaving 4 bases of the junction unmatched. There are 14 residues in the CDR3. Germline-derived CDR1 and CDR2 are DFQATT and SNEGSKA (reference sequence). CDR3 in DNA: TGCAGTGCTAGAGCTGGGACTAGCGCGTACGAGCAGTACTTC. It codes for CSARAGTSAYEQYF.

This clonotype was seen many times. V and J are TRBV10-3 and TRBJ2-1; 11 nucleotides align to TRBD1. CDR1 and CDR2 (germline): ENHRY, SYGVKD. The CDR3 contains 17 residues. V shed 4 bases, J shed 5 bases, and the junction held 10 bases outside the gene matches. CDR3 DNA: TGTGCCATCAGTGCCTCACTCGGGACAGGGGGTGACAATGAGCAGTTCTTC. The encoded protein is CAISASLGTGGDNEQFF.

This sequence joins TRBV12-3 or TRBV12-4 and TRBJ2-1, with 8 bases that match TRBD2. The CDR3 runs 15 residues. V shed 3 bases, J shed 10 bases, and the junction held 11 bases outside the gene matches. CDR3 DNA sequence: TGTGCCAGCAGTTTGACCAACGGACTAGCAGGCGAGCAGTTCTTC. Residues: CASSLTNGLAGEQFF.

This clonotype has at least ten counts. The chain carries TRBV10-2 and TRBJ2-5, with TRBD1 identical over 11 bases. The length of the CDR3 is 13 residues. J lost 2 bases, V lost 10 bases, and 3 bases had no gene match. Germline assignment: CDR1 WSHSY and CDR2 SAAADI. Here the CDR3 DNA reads TGCGCCACCGGGACAGGGGGTCAAGAGACCCAGTACTTC. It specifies CATGTGGQETQYF.

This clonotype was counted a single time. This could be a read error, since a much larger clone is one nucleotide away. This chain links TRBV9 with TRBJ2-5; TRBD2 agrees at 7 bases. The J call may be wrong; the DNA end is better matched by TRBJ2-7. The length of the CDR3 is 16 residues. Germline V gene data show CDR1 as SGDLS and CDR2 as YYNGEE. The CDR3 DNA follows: TGTGCCAGCAGCGTAGGGGCTGGCGGGAGCTGGGACGAGCAGTACTTC. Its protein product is CASSVGAGGSWDEQYF.

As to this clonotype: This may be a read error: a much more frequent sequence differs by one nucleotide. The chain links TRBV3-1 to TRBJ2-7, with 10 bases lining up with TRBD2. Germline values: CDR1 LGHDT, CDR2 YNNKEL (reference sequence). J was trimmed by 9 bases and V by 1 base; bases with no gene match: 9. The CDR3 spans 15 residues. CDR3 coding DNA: TGTGCCAGCAGCCAAGCTAGCGGGAGAAACAGGGGGCAGTACTTC. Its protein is CASSQASGRNRGQYF.

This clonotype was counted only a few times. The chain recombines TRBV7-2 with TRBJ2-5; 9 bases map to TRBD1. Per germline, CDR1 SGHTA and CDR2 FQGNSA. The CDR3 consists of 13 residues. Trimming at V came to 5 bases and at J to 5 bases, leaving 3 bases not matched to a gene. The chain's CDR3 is CASSRDRDETQYF. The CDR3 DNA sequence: TGTGCCAGCAGCAGGGACAGGGACGAGACCCAGTACTTC. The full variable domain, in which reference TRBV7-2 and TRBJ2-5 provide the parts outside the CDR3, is GAGVSQSPSNKVTEKGKDVELRCDPISGHTALYWYRQSLGQGLEFLIYFQGNSAPDKSGLPSDRFSAERTGGSVSTLTIQRTQQEDSAVYLCASSRDRDETQYFGPGTRLLVL.

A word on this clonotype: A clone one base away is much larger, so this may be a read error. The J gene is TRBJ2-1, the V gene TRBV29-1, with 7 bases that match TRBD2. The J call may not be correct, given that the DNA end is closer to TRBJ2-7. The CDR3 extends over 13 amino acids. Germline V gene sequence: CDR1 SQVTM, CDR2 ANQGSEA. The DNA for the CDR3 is TGCAGCGCCGAACTAGCGTTATACAATGAGCAGTACTTC. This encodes CSAELALYNEQYF.

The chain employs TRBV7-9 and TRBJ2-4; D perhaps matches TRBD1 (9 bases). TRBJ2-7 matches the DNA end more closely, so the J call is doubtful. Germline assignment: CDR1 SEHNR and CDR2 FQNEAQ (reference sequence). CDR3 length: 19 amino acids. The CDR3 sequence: CASSSGQGPEREKPYEQYF. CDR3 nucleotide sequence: TGTGCCAGCAGCTCGGGACAGGGCCCAGAGCGGGAGAAGCCCTACGAGCAGTACTTC.

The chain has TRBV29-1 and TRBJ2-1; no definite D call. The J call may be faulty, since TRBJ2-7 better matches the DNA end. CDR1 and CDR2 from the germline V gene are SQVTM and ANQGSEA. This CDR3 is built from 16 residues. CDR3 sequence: CSVRETPMSSYNEQYF. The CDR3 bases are TGCAGCGTCCGAGAGACTCCAATGAGCTCCTACAATGAGCAGTACTTC.

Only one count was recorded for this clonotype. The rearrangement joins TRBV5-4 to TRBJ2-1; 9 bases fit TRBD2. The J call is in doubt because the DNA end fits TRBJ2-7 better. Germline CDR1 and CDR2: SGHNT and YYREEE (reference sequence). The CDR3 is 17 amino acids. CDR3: CASSQTSGPPSYNEQYF. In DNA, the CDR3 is TGTGCCAGCAGCCAGACTAGCGGCCCTCCCTCCTACAATGAGCAGTACTTC.